This TCR beta chain was identified during a study of vaccination and CD4 T cells after COVID-19. Stated treatment: roughly 10-day PBMC culture with coronavirus spike peptide pools or control peptides (ViraFEST assay). Half-medium changes with fresh IL-2 medium occurred on days 3 and 7. Of note for this clonotype: Its antigen is not identified.

CDR1 and CDR2 from the germline V gene are SGHKS and YYEKEE (reference sequence). The V end lost 1 base, the J end lost 0 bases, and 11 bases lay between the germline ends. The CDR3 runs to 16 residues. With the Oncomine TCR Beta short-read assay, DNA from cultured CD4+ T cells was sequenced. In this case, cultured CD4+ T cells provided the extracted genomic DNA. Each CDR3 protein gets one entry after TCRdb re-called the PCR reads with MiXCR. The sample lists roughly 14,000 distinct CDR3 sequences, around 60% occurring once. What was sequenced was CD4+ T cells from blood, cultured in vitro. The chain couples TRBV5-5 to TRBJ1-5; D is ambiguous. The TCR was taken from a human donor who had recovered from COVID-19. The CDR3 sequence: CASSLLGGDSNQPQHF. DNA of the CDR3: TGTGCCAGCAGCTTGTTGGGTGGAGATAGCAATCAGCCCCAGCATTTT.